The 8 T cell receptor beta chains given below trace back to one sample, sequenced in a study of blood T cell repertoires in COVID-19. Data came from immunoSEQ multiplex PCR; TCRdb stores just in-frame clones and leaves some out. Seen here are 140,000 to 150,000 clones, about 83% observed once, and the top ten hold about 3.7%. The sequencing sample was made of PBMCs or T cells enriched from blood (not recorded which). The receptor set was obtained from a woman between 50 and 59 years old with acute COVID-19.

This rearrangement joins TRBV2 to TRBJ2-2; TRBD2 aligns across 9 bases. Germline CDR1 SNHLY, CDR2 FYNNEI. V lost 9 bases and J lost 4; bases outside the gene matches: 3. The length of the CDR3 is 13 residues. CDR3 in DNA: TGTGCCAGTCGGACTAGCGCCACCGGGGAGCTGTTTTTT. Residues: CASRTSATGELFF.

This chain uses TRBV11-2 with TRBJ2-5; 7 positions agree with TRBD1. Trimming cost V 4 bases and J 5 bases; bases outside gene matches: 4. The germline V gene has CDR1 SGHAT and CDR2 FQNNGV. This CDR3 spans 13 amino acids. The CDR3 DNA reads TGTGCCAGCAGCTACAGGGGTTGGGAGACCCAGTACTTC. It codes for CASSYRGWETQYF.

The chain employs TRBV11-2 and TRBJ1-1, with no clear D. The V gene's germline CDR1 is SGHAT and CDR2 FQNNGV. This CDR3 spans 14 amino acids. V lost 1 base and J lost 1, with 7 bases in between. The CDR3 here is CASSLARRNTEAFF. The CDR3 DNA sequence: TGTGCCAGCAGCTTAGCGAGGCGGAACACTGAAGCTTTCTTT.

This clone has only a few counts. V and J are TRBV3-1 (or the pseudogene TRBV3-2) and TRBJ2-1; 11 positions match TRBD2. Trimming at V came to 6 bases and at J to 5 bases, leaving 0 bases not matched to a gene. The CDR3 loop spans 13 amino acids. Germline CDR1 LGHDT, CDR2 YNNKEL (reference sequence). In DNA, the CDR3 is TGTGCCAGCAGACTAGCGGGAGACAATGAGCAGTTCTTC. The encoded protein is CASRLAGDNEQFF.

The V call is TRBV5-1, the J call TRBJ2-1; tentative D call: TRBD2 (6 bases). Trimming removed 0 bases at V and 6 bases at J, with 13 bases between. Germline CDR1 SGHRS, CDR2 YFSETQ. There are 15 residues in the CDR3. CDR3 nucleotides: TGCGCCAGCAGCTTGGAGCCCGTGCGGGGCAATGAGCAGTTCTTC. Protein product: CASSLEPVRGNEQFF.

The genes are TRBV6-5 and TRBJ2-5; 7 bases agree with TRBD2. With V trimmed by 3 bases and J by 1 base, 8 bases remained unmatched. CDR1 is MNHEY and CDR2 is SVGAGI in the germline V gene. The CDR3 loop spans 16 amino acids. The CDR3 here is CASSYYPLATQETQYF. For the CDR3, the DNA is TGTGCCAGCAGTTATTACCCACTAGCGACCCAAGAGACCCAGTACTTC.

This sequence joins TRBV4-2 and TRBJ2-1, with D perhaps TRBD2 (5 bases). The germline V and J ends were trimmed by 0 bases and 9 bases, with 18 bases remaining between them. CDR3 length: 16 amino acids. Per the germline V gene, CDR1 is LGHNA and CDR2 is YNFKEQ. Here the CDR3 DNA reads TGTGCCAGCAGCCAAGAACATATATCCGCGGGCGGTGAGCAGTTCTTC. It specifies CASSQEHISAGGEQFF.

V and J are TRBV5-4 and TRBJ2-5; 7 bases are a match to TRBD1. The J segment lost 5 bases and the V segment lost 5 bases, leaving 9 bases of the junction unmatched. The CDR3 loop spans 14 amino acids. The germline CDR1 and CDR2 sequences are SGHNT and YYREEE (reference sequence). CDR3 bases: TGTGCCAGCAGGAGTGGGACAGAAGGGGAGACCCAGTACTTC. Its protein is CASRSGTEGETQYF.